The 23 T cell receptor beta chains in this list originate from one sample, sequenced in a study of blood T cells in healthy people across ages. The use of a sample-barcoded 5' primer and a J-beta primer mix characterized a second PCR of roughly 7 to 11 cycles. TCRdb re-analysed the 5' RACE reads in MiXCR, keeping a single row per CDR3 protein. The sample carries 1.2 million to 1.5 million distinct CDR3 sequences, approximately 42% recorded once. The sequenced sample consisted of blood. These receptor sequences come from a woman aged 18-29 years in good health.

This chain connects TRBV27 to TRBJ2-6, with TRBD1 matching 9 bases. Germline-derived CDR1 and CDR2 are MNHEY and SMNVEV (reference sequence). Trimming cost V 8 bases and J 0 bases; bases outside gene matches: 8. This CDR3 has 17 amino acids. CDR3 in DNA: TGTGCCAGCGGGGACAGGGCCGTTCTCTCTGGGGCCAACGTCCTGACTTTC. This sequence encodes CASGDRAVLSGANVLTF.

In its sample, this clonotype was seen a few times. V and J are TRBV4-1 and TRBJ2-1; 9 bases are shared with TRBD2. This CDR3 comprises 16 residues. Germline values: CDR1 MGHRA, CDR2 YSYEKL. The junction had 7 bases not matched to a gene; V was cut back by 0 bases and J by 7 bases. Here the CDR3 DNA reads TGCGCCAGCAGCCAAGACAGCGCGGGGGGGCGAAATGAGCAGTTCTTC. Translating it yields CASSQDSAGGRNEQFF.

The gene calls are TRBV9 and TRBJ2-7, with 8 bases identical to TRBD1. V dropped 1 base and J dropped 3; count of bases not matched to a gene: 6. This CDR3 is built from 15 residues. Looked up from germline, CDR1 is SGDLS and CDR2 is YYNGEE. CDR3 sequence (DNA): TGTGCCAGCAGCGTATCAACAGGGGGGCTCTACGAGCAGTACTTC. This encodes CASSVSTGGLYEQYF.

CDR3 amino acids: CASSQATGESYGYTF. DNA for the CDR3: TGCGCCAGCAGCCAAGCGACAGGGGAATCCTATGGCTACACCTTC. The chain employs TRBV4-1 and TRBJ1-2; 8 bases are shared with TRBD1. Germline loops: CDR1 MGHRA, CDR2 YSYEKL. This CDR3 spans 15 amino acids. The V segment lost 1 base and the J segment 4 bases; nucleotides outside the gene matches: 5.

This sequence joins TRBV7-2 and TRBJ2-2; the match to TRBD2 covers 12 bases. Germline loops: CDR1 SGHTA, CDR2 FQGNSA. This CDR3 has 15 amino acids. J was trimmed by 8 bases and V by 7 bases; bases with no gene match: 8. The CDR3 here is CASTGLAGWRGELFF. The CDR3 region has the DNA TGTGCCAGCACCGGACTAGCGGGATGGAGAGGGGAGCTGTTTTTT. The variable domain in full, with the rest retrieved from reference TRBV7-2 and TRBJ2-2, is GAGVSQSPSNKVTEKGKDVELRCDPISGHTALYWYRQSLGQGLEFLIYFQGNSAPDKSGLPSDRFSAERTGGSVSTLTIQRTQQEDSAVYLCASTGLAGWRGELFFGEGSRLTVL.

The CDR3 is CASSDSMTDEQFF. CDR3 DNA sequence: TGTGCCAGCAGTGACTCGATGACGGATGAGCAGTTCTTC. The chain combines TRBV6-4 with TRBJ2-1, with D hard to call. Germline CDR1 and CDR2: MRHNA and SNTAGT. Trimming removed 0 bases at V and 8 bases at J, with 8 bases between. The CDR3 has 13 residues.

This clonotype was found many times. The V gene is TRBV2, the J gene TRBJ2-1; 7 bases line up with TRBD1. CDR3 size: 14 residues. CDR1 is SNHLY, CDR2 FYNNEI, per germline. Trimming removed 3 bases from V and 6 bases from J; junction bases left unmatched: 5. Written as DNA, the CDR3 is TGTGCCAGCAGTGAGGGGACAGCCATCAATGAGCAGTTCTTC. This codes for CASSEGTAINEQFF.

This clonotype has a handful of counts. The CDR3 coding sequence is TGCAGTGCTCGGACTCTAGCGGGACCCCCCACAGATACGCAGTATTTT. The encoded protein is CSARTLAGPPTDTQYF. The J gene is TRBJ2-3, the V gene TRBV20-1; 9 bases match TRBD2. The CDR3 extends over 16 amino acids. V was pared by 5 bases and J by 2 bases, with 11 bases of the junction left unmatched. Germline-derived CDR1 and CDR2 are DFQATT and SNEGSKA (reference sequence).

In this sample, this clonotype turned up a few times. V gene TRBV29-1 combines with J gene TRBJ2-7, with D perhaps TRBD1 (6 bases). Germline values: CDR1 SQVTM, CDR2 ANQGSEA. The CDR3 has 12 residues. V was cut by 4 bases and J by 0 bases, with 7 bases left in between. Written as DNA, the CDR3 is TGCAGCGTTGGACAGGACTCCTACGAGCAGTACTTC. Its translation: CSVGQDSYEQYF.

V is TRBV6-6 and J is TRBJ2-2; 10 bases are shared with TRBD1. Germline V gene sequence: CDR1 MNHNY, CDR2 SVGAGI (reference sequence). The CDR3 extends over 17 amino acids. Unmatched junction bases numbered 10, after V lost 7 bases and J lost 2 bases. CDR3 DNA sequence: TGTGCCAGCACCGAACCGGGGACAGGGGCAAACACCGGGGAGCTGTTTTTT. Residues: CASTEPGTGANTGELFF.

This clonotype has just a few counts. V is TRBV20-1 and J is TRBJ2-7; 9 bases agree with TRBD1. Germline trimming cut 5 bases from V and 2 bases from J; bases unmatched to any gene: 7. CDR1 and CDR2 from the germline V gene are DFQATT and SNEGSKA (reference sequence). The CDR3 has 14 residues. This CDR3 is CSASTGGPTYEQYF. CDR3 coding DNA: TGCAGTGCTTCGACAGGGGGACCGACCTACGAGCAGTACTTC.

The CDR3 sequence: CSASGGFSSYEQYF. CDR3 sequence (DNA): TGCAGTGCTAGCGGGGGGTTTTCCTCCTACGAGCAGTACTTC. J is TRBJ2-7 and V is TRBV20-1, with 7 bases lining up with TRBD2. The CDR3 sequence is 14 residues long. Germline loops: CDR1 DFQATT, CDR2 SNEGSKA (reference sequence). Trimming took 3 bases from V and 0 from J; bases not matched to a gene: 5.

The chain has TRBV7-2 and TRBJ2-5; 14 bases line up with TRBD2. The CDR3 spans 15 residues. With 4 bases clipped from V and 11 bases from J, the junction kept 9 bases outside the gene matches. Per germline, CDR1 SGHTA and CDR2 FQGNSA. The CDR3 region is CASSSETSGRGEQYF. CDR3 coding DNA: TGTGCCAGCAGCTCAGAGACTAGCGGGAGGGGGGAGCAGTACTTC.

J is TRBJ1-6 and V is TRBV6-6, with D possibly being TRBD1 (5 bases). The ends were cut back, 6 bases at V and 9 bases at J, with 15 bases in the middle. CDR3 length equals 14 residues. Germline CDR1 MNHNY, CDR2 SVGAGI (reference sequence). The CDR3 sequence: CASSSGGRSSPLHF. Here the CDR3 DNA reads TGTGCCAGCAGCAGTGGGGGTCGGAGTTCACCCCTCCACTTT.

This clonotype was observed a few times. J is TRBJ2-5 and V is TRBV4-1; D is uncertain. The CDR3 loop spans 15 amino acids. Germline CDR1 is MGHRA and CDR2 is YSYEKL. Trimming removed 6 bases at V and 1 base at J, with 15 bases between. As DNA, the CDR3 is TGCGCCAGCAGTTTAGTTGTTGGCGGCCAAGAGACCCAGTACTTC. Translation gives CASSLVVGGQETQYF.

V and J are TRBV9 and TRBJ1-2, with D possibly being TRBD1 (5 bases). Trimming removed 3 bases from V and 2 bases from J, with 17 bases in between. Per germline, CDR1 SGDLS and CDR2 YYNGEE. The CDR3 totals 16 residues. The CDR3 region has the DNA TGTGCCAGCAGCGAGACCACCGCGGGACGGAACTATGGCTACACCTTC. Encoded protein: CASSETTAGRNYGYTF.

The chain has TRBV5-1 and TRBJ2-1, with 12 bases lining up with TRBD1. The trim removed 4 bases at V and 6 bases at J, leaving 8 bases unmatched. The CDR3 extends over 16 amino acids. CDR1 and CDR2 (germline): SGHRS, YFSETQ. The CDR3: CASSPTGTGGFNEQFF. CDR3 sequence (DNA): TGCGCCAGCAGCCCGACCGGGACAGGGGGCTTCAATGAGCAGTTCTTC.

This rearrangement joins TRBV27 to TRBJ2-7; TRBD2 matches at 9 bases. Germline-derived CDR1 and CDR2 are MNHEY and SMNVEV (reference sequence). The CDR3 length is 13 residues. Trimming removed 7 bases from V and 2 bases from J; junction bases left unmatched: 3. CDR3 loop: CASTLAGTYEQYF. For the CDR3, the DNA is TGTGCCAGCACTCTAGCGGGAACCTACGAGCAGTACTTC.

CDR3 nucleotides: TGTGCCAGCAGGACGGGACTAGCGTACGAGCAGTACTTC. Protein: CASRTGLAYEQYF. The chain employs TRBV27 and TRBJ2-7, with TRBD2 identical over 10 bases. J gave up 4 bases and V 6 bases, and 3 bases lay outside the gene matches. Germline CDR1 MNHEY, CDR2 SMNVEV (reference sequence). The CDR3 extends over 13 amino acids.

This clonotype has only a few counts. The chain has TRBV12-3 or TRBV12-4 and TRBJ2-4, with 9 positions matching TRBD2. The last part of the DNA fits TRBJ2-7 better; the J call may be wrong. This CDR3 comprises 15 residues. The CDR3 nucleotides are TGTGCCAGCAGTCCTTTAGCGGGAGAATCCCACGAGCAGTACTTC. Amino acids: CASSPLAGESHEQYF.

This clonotype was counted a single time. A read error is possible here, since a much larger clone lies one base away. The chain uses TRBV3-1 and TRBJ1-6; no definite D call. Germline V gene lookup returns CDR1 LGHDT and CDR2 YNNKEL (reference sequence). This CDR3 is 15 amino acids long. The CDR3 here is CASCHKRGSNSPLHF. DNA for the CDR3: TGTGCCAGCTGCCATAAGCGCGGGAGTAATTCACCCCTCCACTTT.

Comments on this clonotype: It may be a read error: a sequence one base away is much more abundant. This rearrangement joins TRBV6-5 to TRBJ2-3; D remains unclear. Germline V gives CDR1 MNHEY, CDR2 SVGAGI. Trimming cost V 5 bases and J 4 bases, with 10 bases left between them. This CDR3 is 13 amino acids long. CDR3 coding DNA: TGTGCCAGCAGTGACGGTCCATCAGATACGCAGTATTTT. Translated: CASSDGPSDTQYF.

The chain joins TRBV10-3 to TRBJ1-4; tentatively, D is TRBD1 (5 bases). Germline loops: CDR1 ENHRY, CDR2 SYGVKD. This CDR3 has 14 amino acids. V was shortened by 3 bases and J by 8 bases, with 13 bases between the two germline ends. In nucleotides, the CDR3 is TGTGCCATCAGTGAAGGAGGGGTTGGGGAAAAACTGTTTTTT. Residues: CAISEGGVGEKLFF.